This T cell receptor beta chain was captured in a study of radiation and T cells in renal cell carcinoma. Notes on this clone: The antigen is unknown.

TCRdb's copy holds only in-frame clones and misses some; the assay was immunoSEQ multiplex PCR. The table includes around 76,000 clones, about 80% detected once. Regarding time point: blood 2 weeks post-SBRT. Treatment described: 15 Gy SBRT to primary tumor, nephrectomy 4 weeks later. After SBRT, blood was collected at 2 and 4 weeks, plus baseline. General study points: In blood, top tumor clones expanded by 2 weeks, shrinking by 4.

Per germline, CDR1 SQVTM and CDR2 ANQGSEA. V lost 3 bases, J lost 3 bases, and 11 bases lay in between. The CDR3 is made up of 13 amino acids. The clonotype comes from a man aged 60 to 75 with renal cell carcinoma. Sequenced material: blood, taken from a patient whose treatment included radiotherapy and nephrectomy. The rearrangement links TRBV29-1 to TRBJ1-2; D not resolved. The CDR3 DNA is TGCAGCGTTGAGGGCCTTCGGGACTATGGCTACACCTTC. This encodes CSVEGLRDYGYTF.